The clone carrying this TCR beta chain was seen just once. Sequencing was performed with immunoSEQ multiplex PCR; in TCRdb, only in-frame clones are kept and a portion is missing. The sample contains about 260,000 clones, 70% to 85% of which appear only once. The sample comes from a study of blood T cell repertoires in COVID-19. V gave up 3 bases and J gave up 5 bases; unmatched junction bases: 5. CDR3 length: 14 residues. The germline V gene has CDR1 SGHNT and CDR2 YYREEE (reference sequence). This TCR was recovered from a woman over 75 with acute or convalescent COVID-19. Sequencing input: peripheral blood. The V call is TRBV5-4, the J call TRBJ2-5, with 9 bases fitting TRBD2. The DNA for the CDR3 is TGTGCCAGCAGCTACCAGCGGGGGGATGAGACCCAGTACTTC. Protein sequence: CASSYQRGDETQYF.